This record concerns one T cell receptor (beta chain) sequence. Its specificity is not known. CDR1 is MNHEY, CDR2 SVGAGI, per germline. Between the trimmed V and J ends, which lost 10 bases and 3 bases, there was a span of 22 bases. The length of the CDR3 is 15 residues. Assay used: immunoSEQ multiplex PCR; TCRdb lists only in-frame clones, some missing. The data contain under 80,000 clones, about nine tenths of them singletons. The sample comes from a study of graft-versus-host responses after intestinal transplantation. Broader study findings: Subjects displaying graft-donor T cell macrochimerism possessed elevated graft-versus-host to host-versus-graft clonal ratios inside allografts.

V and J are TRBV6-5 and TRBJ2-7; D is undetermined. The clonotype originates from a human patient who received an intestinal transplant, so some T cells may come from the graft donor. This specimen was PBMCs, taken 98 days after intestinal transplantation. The CDR3 DNA sequence: TGTGCCACAGAACCTTACGCGAGTATAAGCTACGAGCAGTACTTC. It encodes CATEPYASISYEQYF.